The entry below gives a single T cell receptor beta chain sequence along with its context. The source of the sample is a study of blood T cells in healthy people across ages. The CDR3 runs 13 residues. V was pared by 2 bases and J by 3 bases, with 8 bases between. With a J-beta primer mix and a sample-barcoded 5' primer, a second PCR ran about 7 to 12 cycles. Using its own MiXCR run on the 5' RACE reads, TCRdb lists one record per CDR3 protein. There are 1.5 million to 2 million distinct CDR3 sequences in the sample; roughly 30% occur only once, and about 7.7% lies in the top ten. Source material: blood. This TCR derives from a woman aged 30 to 39 in good health. The chain uses TRBV12-3 or TRBV12-4 and TRBJ2-7; D uncertain. The CDR3 sequence: CASSLRMGYEQYF. Written as DNA, the CDR3 is TGTGCCAGCAGTTTAAGGATGGGCTACGAGCAGTACTTC.